A selection of T cell receptor beta chains follows, all from one sample in a study of lymphopenia after photon versus proton radiotherapy. TCRdb's copy holds only in-frame clones and misses some; the assay was immunoSEQ multiplex PCR. The table lists over 25,000 clones, over 70% of them singletons. This sample comprised peripheral blood, obtained from a patient treated with proton-based radiotherapy. Every receptor here comes from an older woman with pancreatic cancer. CDR3s leave out the opening cysteine and the closing phenylalanine or tryptophan. Only some rows state a clone size, as once, few, many or a class for expanded clones.

13 | . | TRBV10-3 | AISGDRTSTDTQY
14 | . | TRBV19 | ASRDTGRAGAHEQY
8 | . | TRBV28 | ASSLNEQF
13 | . | TRBV4-2 | ASSLEHPSSYEQY
13 | . | TRBV6-1 | ASSEASLGTYEQY
14 | . | TRBV19 | ASESSAGGSYNEQF
12 | . | TRBV28 | ASSFQGMGYEQY
11 | . | TRBV7-3 | ASSYRQNTEAF
9 | . | TRBV7-2 | ASSSEETQY
14 | . | TRBV2 | ASSVSRTGGANVLT
13 | . | TRBV9 | ASSTGQVLNYGYT
13 | . | TRBV11-3 | ASSLGSSGANVLT
15 | once | TRBV30 | AWSASVGTNSNQPQH
10 | . | TRBV19 | ASSPGLYEQY
14 | few | TRBV7-9 | ASSLDRLAGWDEQF
13 | once | TRBV28 | ASSLASAGAGEQF
11 | . | TRBV4-1 | ASSQLATYEQY
12 | . | TRBV10-2 | ASSESGGTGELF
13 | . | TRBV9 | ASSVFEGTYNEQF
11 | . | TRBV19 | ASIGDRIYGYT
11 | . | TRBV10-3 | AISESEDLPQH
9 | . | TRBV29-1 | SFEGAETQY
14 | . | TRBV5-1 | ASSLAWTGRNTEAF
10 | . | TRBV6-1 | ASSDIRYGYT
13 | . | TRBV11-2 | ASSLGGREGQPQH
12 | . | TRBV28 | ASRVGTAQETQY
13 | . | TRBV2 | ASRKLAGVSDTQY